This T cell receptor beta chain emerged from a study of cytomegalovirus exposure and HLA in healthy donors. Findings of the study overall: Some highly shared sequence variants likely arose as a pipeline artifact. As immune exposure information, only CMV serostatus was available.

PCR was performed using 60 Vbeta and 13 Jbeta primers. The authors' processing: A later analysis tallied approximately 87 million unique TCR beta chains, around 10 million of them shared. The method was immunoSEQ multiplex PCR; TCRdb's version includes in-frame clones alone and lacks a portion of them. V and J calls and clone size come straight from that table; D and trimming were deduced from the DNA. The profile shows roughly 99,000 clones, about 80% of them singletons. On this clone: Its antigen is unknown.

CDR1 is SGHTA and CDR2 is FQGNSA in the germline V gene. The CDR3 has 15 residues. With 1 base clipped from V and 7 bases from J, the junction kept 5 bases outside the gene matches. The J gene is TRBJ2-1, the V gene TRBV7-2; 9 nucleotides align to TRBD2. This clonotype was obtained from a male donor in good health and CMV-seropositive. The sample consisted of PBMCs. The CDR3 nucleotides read TGTGCCAGCAGCTTAGAAGCGGGGGGTGCTAATGAGCAGTTCTTC. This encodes CASSLEAGGANEQFF.